These 10 T cell receptor beta chains share one sample of origin, sequenced in a study of shared clonotypes between healthy human individuals. Naive CD8 cells lacked CD45RO and underwent positive selection for CCR7, leaving out terminally differentiated effector memory CD45RA+ cells. Sequencing used immunoSEQ multiplex PCR; TCRdb keeps in-frame clones, though not all of them. This table holds hundreds of thousands of clones, approximately 96% found once. Input material: naive CD8+ T cells sorted from blood. These receptors all come from a woman aged 30 to 39 in good health.

V is TRBV2 and J is TRBJ2-1; TRBD2 aligns across 10 bases. CDR1 is SNHLY, CDR2 FYNNEI, per germline. The V and J ends lost 5 bases and 0 bases, in that order; junction bases with no gene match: 4. The CDR3 covers 16 residues. CDR3 loop: CASSWSSGGSYNEQFF. The CDR3 bases are TGTGCCAGCAGTTGGTCTAGCGGGGGCTCCTACAATGAGCAGTTCTTC.

V usage is TRBV10-1 and J usage is TRBJ2-3, with TRBD1 matching 8 bases. There are 19 residues in the CDR3. From germline, CDR1 is WNHNN and CDR2 SYGVQD (reference sequence). V lost 0 bases, J lost 2 bases, and 13 bases stayed unmatched. CDR3 in amino acids: CASSESSITGTGITDTQYF. The CDR3 nucleotides read TGCGCCAGCAGTGAGTCCTCAATTACCGGGACAGGTATCACAGATACGCAGTATTTT.

With respect to this clone: Distinct nucleotide sequences in the sample also encode this CDR3. The chain uses TRBV6-1 and TRBJ1-2; D may be TRBD1 (5 bases). Germline V gene sequence: CDR1 MNHNS, CDR2 SASEGT. The V gene lost 2 bases and the J gene lost 4 bases, with 11 bases spanning the gap. The CDR3 spans 14 residues. CDR3 coding DNA: TGTGCCAGCAGTGAATGGCAGGGTGCCTATGGCTACACCTTC. It encodes CASSEWQGAYGYTF.

This sequence joins TRBV15 and TRBJ2-1, with TRBD2 matching 10 bases. CDR1 and CDR2 (germline): LNHNV, YYDKDF (reference sequence). The V segment lost 4 bases and the J segment 6 bases; nucleotides outside the gene matches: 6. The CDR3 spans 15 residues. The CDR3 bases are TGTGCCACCAGCACCGCTAGCGGGAGTGTCAATGAGCAGTTCTTC. This encodes CATSTASGSVNEQFF.

V is TRBV5-1 and J is TRBJ2-1, with 7 bases that match TRBD2. The CDR3 sequence is 15 residues long. The trim removed 4 bases at V and 2 bases at J, leaving 6 bases unmatched. CDR1 and CDR2 (germline): SGHRS, YFSETQ. This chain's CDR3 is CASSLGLEPYNEQFF. Written as DNA, the CDR3 is TGCGCCAGCAGCCTAGGACTAGAGCCCTACAATGAGCAGTTCTTC.

The chain has TRBV5-1 and TRBJ2-7; D is undetermined. V lost 2 bases, J lost 2 bases, and 8 bases lay in between. The germline CDR1 and CDR2 sequences are SGHRS and YFSETQ. The CDR3 has 13 residues. The CDR3 loop reads CASSFTGPYEQYF. The CDR3 region has the DNA TGCGCCAGCAGCTTCACTGGGCCCTACGAGCAGTACTTC.

The V call is TRBV28, the J call TRBJ2-7; 9 bases agree with TRBD2. CDR1 MDHEN and CDR2 SYDVKM come from the germline V gene. J gave up 2 bases and V 5 bases, and 7 bases lay outside the gene matches. The CDR3 extends over 15 amino acids. CDR3 sequence reads: CASSTKKRGAYEQYF. The CDR3 DNA reads as TGTGCCAGCAGTACAAAAAAGCGGGGGGCCTACGAGCAGTACTTC.

V gene TRBV9 combines with J gene TRBJ2-2; 7 bases fit TRBD1. This CDR3 region has 16 residues. Germline CDR1 is SGDLS and CDR2 is YYNGEE. Unmatched junction bases numbered 8, after V lost 2 bases and J lost 4 bases. CDR3 in amino acids: CASSVLQGTSTGELFF. In nucleotides, the CDR3 is TGTGCCAGCAGCGTGTTACAGGGGACGAGCACCGGGGAGCTGTTTTTT.

This rearrangement joins TRBV5-1 to TRBJ2-7; 12 nucleotides match TRBD2. The CDR3 is made up of 16 amino acids. CDR1 and CDR2 (germline): SGHRS, YFSETQ. The trim removed 4 bases at V and 2 bases at J, leaving 7 bases unmatched. The DNA for the CDR3 is TGCGCCAGCAGCGGACCCGGGACTAGCGGGCCCTACGAGCAGTACTTC. Translated: CASSGPGTSGPYEQYF.

The chain links TRBV2 to TRBJ2-7, with 7 bases identical to TRBD2. Germline assignment: CDR1 SNHLY and CDR2 FYNNEI. V was pared by 3 bases and J by 2 bases, with 10 bases of the junction left unmatched. The CDR3 length is 16 residues. CDR3 in amino acids: CASSDSASGITYEQYF. CDR3 DNA sequence: TGTGCCAGCAGTGACTCAGCCAGCGGGATTACCTACGAGCAGTACTTC.